Listed here are 30 T cell receptor beta chains from one sample, sequenced in a study of T cells in localized non-small cell lung cancer. TCRdb keeps only in-frame clones here, not all; method: immunoSEQ multiplex PCR. The table lists some 20,000 clones, around 86% of them singletons. This sample comprised PBMCs, obtained before any cancer treatment. These receptor sequences come from a man between 40 and 75 years old with stage II squamous cell lung carcinoma.

The V and J genes are TRBV9 and TRBJ2-7, with D perhaps TRBD1 or TRBD2 (8 bases each). Germline lookup yields CDR1 SGDLS and CDR2 YYNGEE. This CDR3 has 15 residues. The germline V and J ends were trimmed by 0 bases and 5 bases, with 15 bases remaining between them. CDR3 residues: CASSVGTGRGDEQYF. The DNA for the CDR3 is TGTGCCAGCAGCGTAGGGACAGGGCGGGGGGACGAGCAGTACTTC. Supplemented by reference TRBV9 and TRBJ2-7, the full variable domain reads DSGVTQTPKHLITATGQRVTLRCSPRSGDLSVYWYQQSLDQGLQFLIQYYNGEERAKGNILERFSAQQFPDLHSELNLSSLELGDSALYFCASSVGTGRGDEQYFGPGTRLTVT.

This chain uses TRBV7-9 with TRBJ2-1, with D perhaps matching TRBD2 (5 bases). The V end lost 8 bases, the J end lost 0 bases, and 14 bases lay between the germline ends. In germline, CDR1 is SEHNR, CDR2 FQNEAQ (reference sequence). The CDR3 runs to 15 residues. In nucleotides, the CDR3 is TGTGCCAGCTTCGTTGGGGAGAGCTCCTACAATGAGCAGTTCTTC. Translating gives CASFVGESSYNEQFF.

The V gene is TRBV5-3, the J gene TRBJ1-4; the match to TRBD1 covers 9 bases. TRBV5-3 is an ORF for which the function is uncertain. The V gene end was trimmed by 2 bases and the J gene end by 3 bases; junction bases not matched to a gene: 8. The CDR3 loop spans 17 amino acids. Written as DNA, the CDR3 is TGTGCCAGAAGCTTCCTGGACAGGGGCTTGGCTAATGAAAAACTGTTTTTT. Translation gives CARSFLDRGLANEKLFF.

The V call is TRBV30, the J call TRBJ1-4; TRBD1 matches 7 bases. The ends lost 5 bases at V and 4 bases at J; junction bases unmatched: 7. CDR1 is GTSNPN, CDR2 SVGIG, per germline (reference sequence). CDR3 length: 14 amino acids. DNA of the CDR3: TGTGCCTGGTCAAAGACAGGGCGTAATGAAAAACTGTTTTTT. It specifies CAWSKTGRNEKLFF.

The gene calls are TRBV7-2 and TRBJ1-2; maybe TRBD1 (5 bases). CDR3 size: 17 residues. Germline V gene data show CDR1 as SGHTA and CDR2 as FQGNSA. V was shortened by 7 bases and J by 2 bases, with 23 bases between the two germline ends. Written as DNA, the CDR3 is TGTGCCAGCACAAGATCGTTCGGGACCGGAGGCAACTATGGCTACACCTTC. This gives the protein CASTRSFGTGGNYGYTF.

V is TRBV6-6 and J is TRBJ1-2; D is unclear. The CDR3 is made up of 13 amino acids. The germline gives CDR1 MNHNY, CDR2 SVGAGI (reference sequence). The V end lost 5 bases, the J end lost 4 bases, and 11 bases lay between the germline ends. The CDR3: CASSGRKTYGYTF. The CDR3 DNA follows: TGTGCCAGCAGTGGGAGAAAGACCTATGGCTACACCTTC.

The chain has TRBV19 and TRBJ1-1; D gene unclear. V was trimmed by 4 bases and J by 5 bases, leaving 11 bases between them. The CDR3 consists of 13 residues. Germline V gene sequence: CDR1 LNHDA, CDR2 SQIVND (reference sequence). The CDR3 nucleotides are TGTGCCAGTAGTAGTCTAACGGGTACTGAAGCTTTCTTT. It yields the protein CASSSLTGTEAFF. Complete variable domain (other parts from reference TRBV19 and TRBJ1-1): DGGITQSPKYLFRKEGQNVTLSCEQNLNHDAMYWYRQDPGQGLRLIYYSQIVNDFQKGDIAEGYSVSREKKESFPLTVTSAQKNPTAFYLCASSSLTGTEAFFGQGTRLTVV.

The chain recombines TRBV27 with TRBJ2-5; TRBD1 matches 9 bases. Germline loops: CDR1 MNHEY, CDR2 SMNVEV (reference sequence). The V segment lost 4 bases and the J segment 3 bases; nucleotides outside the gene matches: 6. The CDR3 contains 15 residues. The CDR3 nucleotides read TGTGCCAGCAGTTGGATGACAGGGGGGAAAGAGACCCAGTACTTC. Translation gives CASSWMTGGKETQYF.

The V gene is TRBV5-1, the J gene TRBJ2-3, with D unclear. V lost 7 bases, J lost 5 bases, and 14 bases lay in between. From germline, CDR1 is SGHRS and CDR2 YFSETQ. This CDR3 comprises 13 residues. In DNA form, the CDR3 reads TGCGCCAGCGCTCCGGGTTCTGGAGATACGCAGTATTTT. This gives the protein CASAPGSGDTQYF.

As DNA, the CDR3 is TGTGCCAGCAGCTCAGGGGATACGCAGTATTTT. Its protein is CASSSGDTQYF. The chain links TRBV13 to TRBJ2-3; TRBD1 might be the D (5 bases). There are 11 residues in the CDR3. V lost 4 bases, J lost 6 bases, and 5 bases lay in between. CDR1 and CDR2 (germline): PRHDT, FYEKMQ (reference sequence).

The chain couples TRBV2 to TRBJ1-1; 7 nucleotides line up with TRBD1. Looked up from germline, CDR1 is SNHLY and CDR2 is FYNNEI. This CDR3 region has 13 residues. J gave up 7 bases and V 5 bases, and 7 bases lay outside the gene matches. The CDR3 DNA is TGTGCCAGCAGTACAGGGGCACCCATTGAAGCTTTCTTT. Translation gives CASSTGAPIEAFF.

The chain has TRBV19 and TRBJ1-1, with D maybe TRBD1 (5 bases). Germline CDR1 LNHDA, CDR2 SQIVND (reference sequence). With 3 bases removed from V and 11 bases from J, the gap between germline ends came to 13 bases. This CDR3 contains 12 residues. The CDR3 region is CASSMLLGEAFF. CDR3 bases: TGTGCCAGTAGTATGCTTTTGGGGGAGGCTTTCTTT.

The chain is built from TRBV19 and TRBJ1-5; 7 bases align to TRBD1. The CDR3 spans 15 residues. The V and J ends lost 3 bases and 5 bases, in that order; junction bases with no gene match: 7. Per the germline V gene, CDR1 is LNHDA and CDR2 is SQIVND (reference sequence). The CDR3 DNA sequence: TGTGCCAGTAGTATGGGGGGACAGCGTTATCAGCCCCAGCATTTT. Translated, it gives CASSMGGQRYQPQHF. Full variable domain (rest looked up from reference TRBV19 and TRBJ1-5): DGGITQSPKYLFRKEGQNVTLSCEQNLNHDAMYWYRQDPGQGLRLIYYSQIVNDFQKGDIAEGYSVSREKKESFPLTVTSAQKNPTAFYLCASSMGGQRYQPQHFGDGTRLSIL.

This chain joins TRBV7-9 and TRBJ2-1; D gene uncertain. The germline gives CDR1 SEHNR, CDR2 FQNEAQ (reference sequence). The V gene lost 1 base and the J gene lost 0 bases, with 10 bases spanning the gap. This CDR3 has 16 residues. The CDR3 region is CASSLGSASSYNEQFF. CDR3 DNA: TGTGCCAGCAGCTTAGGCTCCGCAAGCTCCTACAATGAGCAGTTCTTC.

This clone showed up just a few times. The chain carries TRBV18 and TRBJ1-2; 10 bases are a match to TRBD1. J was trimmed by 8 bases and V by 3 bases; bases with no gene match: 15. Per the germline V gene, CDR1 is KGHSH and CDR2 is LQKENI. This CDR3 is built from 17 residues. CDR3 coding DNA: TGTGCCAGCTCACCGGAATACGACAGGGGGCTAATTTGGGGCTACACCTTC. Protein product: CASSPEYDRGLIWGYTF.

The rearrangement uses TRBV19 and TRBJ2-1, with TRBD2 identical over 10 bases. The germline CDR1 and CDR2 sequences are LNHDA and SQIVND (reference sequence). The CDR3 totals 16 residues. V gave up 5 bases and J gave up 6 bases; unmatched junction bases: 10. CDR3 loop: CASSLGVAGGSNEQFF. The CDR3 DNA follows: TGTGCCAGTAGTCTTGGTGTAGCGGGGGGTAGCAATGAGCAGTTCTTC.

This clone was recorded a few times. V gene TRBV7-2 combines with J gene TRBJ2-1; no clear D. The germline V and J ends were trimmed by 2 bases and 8 bases, with 10 bases remaining between them. The germline V gene has CDR1 SGHTA and CDR2 FQGNSA. CDR3 length equals 13 residues. The CDR3 protein is CASSLYSYDEQFF. CDR3 DNA sequence: TGTGCCAGCAGCTTATATTCGTACGATGAGCAGTTCTTC.

The chain employs TRBV6-5 and TRBJ1-6; 7 bases align to TRBD1. Germline values: CDR1 MNHEY, CDR2 SVGAGI. The J segment lost 6 bases and the V segment lost 7 bases, leaving 3 bases of the junction unmatched. The CDR3 runs 13 residues. The CDR3 DNA reads as TGTGCCAGCATGCGGGACAGTAATTCACCCCTCCACTTT. This translates into CASMRDSNSPLHF.

The CDR3 coding sequence is TGCAGCGTTGAAGAGGGACCAGCGCTTGAGCAGTTCTTC. Its translation is CSVEEGPALEQFF. The chain uses TRBV29-1 and TRBJ2-1; D tentatively fits TRBD1 or TRBD2 (5 bases each). Germline values: CDR1 SQVTM, CDR2 ANQGSEA. This CDR3 comprises 13 residues. Trimming shortened V by 0 bases and J by 9 bases, and 12 bases separated the two germline ends.

The chain is built from TRBV5-5 and TRBJ1-1; D is possibly TRBD1 (5 bases). V lost 4 bases and J 8 bases, leaving 12 bases between the germline ends. Germline V CDR1 and CDR2: SGHKS, YYEKEE (reference sequence). CDR3 length: 12 amino acids. The CDR3 DNA sequence: TGTGCCAGCAGCCGGGACGGCACAGAAGCTTTCTTT. Protein sequence: CASSRDGTEAFF.

The chain has TRBV9 and TRBJ1-1, with D unresolved. The CDR3 extends over 14 amino acids. Trimming shortened V by 4 bases and J by 6 bases, and 16 bases separated the two germline ends. CDR1 and CDR2 (germline): SGDLS, YYNGEE. CDR3 amino acids: CASSYRGERSEAFF. For the CDR3, the DNA is TGTGCCAGCAGCTACCGCGGGGAAAGATCTGAAGCTTTCTTT.

This clone was observed a single time. J is TRBJ1-2 and V is TRBV5-8, with D perhaps matching TRBD1 (5 bases). The CDR3 has 15 amino acids. The V gene's germline CDR1 is SGHTS and CDR2 YDEGEE. V was shortened by 4 bases and J by 3 bases, with 16 bases between the two germline ends. CDR3: CASSQGVRVDYGYTF. The CDR3 nucleotides are TGTGCCAGCAGCCAAGGCGTCAGGGTTGACTATGGCTACACCTTC.

This clone was found a few times. The chain combines TRBV9 with TRBJ2-3, with D possibly matching TRBD2 (6 bases). Germline V gene lookup returns CDR1 SGDLS and CDR2 YYNGEE. The V gene lost 3 bases and the J gene lost 0 bases, with 8 bases spanning the gap. The CDR3 is 14 residues long. The CDR3 DNA reads as TGTGCCAGCAGCGGGGGACTGAGCACAGATACGCAGTATTTT. Its translation: CASSGGLSTDTQYF.

On this clone: This same CDR3 is encoded by further DNA sequences in the sample. The CDR3 is CASSPGGDQPQHF. In DNA, the CDR3 is TGTGCCAGCTCACCGGGGGGTGATCAGCCCCAGCATTTT. This rearrangement joins TRBV18 to TRBJ1-5; possible D gene TRBD1, 5 bases. The CDR3 spans 13 residues. The V and J ends lost 3 bases and 5 bases respectively, with 8 bases between them. Germline-derived CDR1 and CDR2 are KGHSH and LQKENI.

This chain uses TRBV27 with TRBJ2-5; 8 bases match TRBD1. Near its end, the DNA agrees better with TRBJ2-7, so the J call may be wrong. CDR3 length equals 14 residues. Germline V CDR1 and CDR2: MNHEY, SMNVEV (reference sequence). As DNA, the CDR3 is TGTGCCAGCAGTCCCTCGGGACAGGTCTACGAGCAGTACTTC. Translating gives CASSPSGQVYEQYF.

This sequence joins TRBV5-1 and TRBJ1-2; D unresolved. The length of the CDR3 is 13 residues. The V and J ends lost 2 bases and 14 bases respectively, with 19 bases between them. Looked up from germline, CDR1 is SGHRS and CDR2 is YFSETQ. CDR3 in amino acids: CASSLMESLPWTF. In DNA, the CDR3 is TGCGCCAGCAGCTTAATGGAGTCCCTGCCTTGGACCTTC. Based on the CDR3 plus reference TRBV5-1 and TRBJ1-2, the full variable domain is KAGVTQTPRYLIKTRGQQVTLSCSPISGHRSVSWYQQTPGQGLQFLFEYFSETQRNKGNFPGRFSGRQFSNSRSEMNVSTLELGDSALYLCASSLMESLPWTFGSGTRLTVV.

The rearrangement uses TRBV21-1 and TRBJ2-1. TRBV21-1 is marked as a pseudogene. The CDR3 runs 16 residues. For the CDR3, the DNA is TGTGCCAGCAGCAATCCCCATCGGACGGTGTACAATGAGCAGTTCTTC. It yields the protein CASSNPHRTVYNEQFF.

The chain joins TRBV19 to TRBJ2-1; D is unresolved. V was shortened by 7 bases and J by 7 bases, with 11 bases between the two germline ends. Germline values: CDR1 LNHDA, CDR2 SQIVND (reference sequence). The CDR3 has 12 residues. CDR3 sequence (DNA): TGTGCCAGTATTTCATCTCTAAATGAGCAGTTCTTC. Translating it yields CASISSLNEQFF. Filled out from reference TRBV19 and TRBJ2-1, the complete variable domain reads DGGITQSPKYLFRKEGQNVTLSCEQNLNHDAMYWYRQDPGQGLRLIYYSQIVNDFQKGDIAEGYSVSREKKESFPLTVTSAQKNPTAFYLCASISSLNEQFFGPGTRLTVL.

J is TRBJ1-4 and V is TRBV2; possible D gene TRBD1, 5 bases. This CDR3 is built from 16 residues. V lost 7 bases and J lost 0, with 15 bases in between. CDR1 and CDR2 (germline): SNHLY, FYNNEI. The CDR3 sequence is CASNGGGLATNEKLFF. The CDR3 DNA sequence: TGTGCCAGCAATGGGGGTGGCCTGGCAACTAATGAAAAACTGTTTTTT.

The chain uses TRBV7-9 and TRBJ1-2, with D unclear. This CDR3 has 18 residues. Germline loops: CDR1 SEHNR, CDR2 FQNEAQ (reference sequence). Between the trimmed V and J ends, which lost 4 bases and 2 bases, there was a span of 23 bases. The CDR3 protein is CASSSLGRGLSINYGYTF. The CDR3 region has the DNA TGTGCCAGCAGCTCACTAGGGAGAGGCCTGTCTATAAACTATGGCTACACCTTC.